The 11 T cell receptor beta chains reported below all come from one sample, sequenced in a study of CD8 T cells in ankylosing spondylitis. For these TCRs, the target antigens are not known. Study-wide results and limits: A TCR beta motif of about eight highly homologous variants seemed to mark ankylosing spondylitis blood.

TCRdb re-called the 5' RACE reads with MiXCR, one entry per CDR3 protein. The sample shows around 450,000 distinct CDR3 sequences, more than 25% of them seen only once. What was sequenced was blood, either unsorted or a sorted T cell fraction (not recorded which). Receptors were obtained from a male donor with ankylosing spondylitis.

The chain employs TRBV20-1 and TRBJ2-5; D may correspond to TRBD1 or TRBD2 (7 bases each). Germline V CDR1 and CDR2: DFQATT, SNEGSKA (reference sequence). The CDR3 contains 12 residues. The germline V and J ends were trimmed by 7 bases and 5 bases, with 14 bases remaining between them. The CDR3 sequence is CSVDREGETQYF. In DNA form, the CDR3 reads TGCAGTGTCGACAGGGAGGGGGAGACCCAGTACTTC.

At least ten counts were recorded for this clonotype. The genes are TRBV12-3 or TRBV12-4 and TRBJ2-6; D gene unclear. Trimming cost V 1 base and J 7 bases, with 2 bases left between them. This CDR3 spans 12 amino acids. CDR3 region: CASSLVANVLTF. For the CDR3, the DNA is TGTGCCAGCAGTTTAGTAGCCAACGTCCTGACTTTC.

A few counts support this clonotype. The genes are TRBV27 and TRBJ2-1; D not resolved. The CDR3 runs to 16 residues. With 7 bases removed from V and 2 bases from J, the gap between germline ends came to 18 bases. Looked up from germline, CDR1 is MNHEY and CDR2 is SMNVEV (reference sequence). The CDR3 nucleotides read TGTGCCAGCAAGCGTGTTTGGGCCTCGACCTACAATGAGCAGTTCTTC. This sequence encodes CASKRVWASTYNEQFF.

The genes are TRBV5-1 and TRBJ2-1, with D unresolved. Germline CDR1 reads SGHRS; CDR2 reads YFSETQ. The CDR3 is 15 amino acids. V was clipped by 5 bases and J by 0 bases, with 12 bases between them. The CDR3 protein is CASRIGPSSYNEQFF. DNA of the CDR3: TGCGCCAGCAGAATAGGGCCCAGCTCCTACAATGAGCAGTTCTTC.

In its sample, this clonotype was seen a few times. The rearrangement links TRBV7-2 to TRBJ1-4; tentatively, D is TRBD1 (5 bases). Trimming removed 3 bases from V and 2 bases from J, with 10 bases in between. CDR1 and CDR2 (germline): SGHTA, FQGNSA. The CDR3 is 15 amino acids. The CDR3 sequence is CASSFMGLTNEKLFF. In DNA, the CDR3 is TGTGCCAGCAGCTTCATGGGACTCACTAATGAAAAACTGTTTTTT.

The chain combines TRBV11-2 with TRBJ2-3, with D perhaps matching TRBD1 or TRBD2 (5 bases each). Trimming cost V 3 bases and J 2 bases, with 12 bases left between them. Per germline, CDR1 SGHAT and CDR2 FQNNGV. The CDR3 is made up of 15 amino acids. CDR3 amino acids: CASSFLPGPTDTQYF. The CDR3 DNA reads TGTGCCAGCAGCTTCTTACCGGGACCCACAGATACGCAGTATTTT.

The CDR3 DNA reads as TGTGCCACCAGCAGAGTGTCAGGGATGTTGAATGAGCAGTTCTTC. Encoded protein: CATSRVSGMLNEQFF. The rearrangement joins TRBV15 to TRBJ2-1; possible D gene TRBD1, 5 bases. Per the germline V gene, CDR1 is LNHNV and CDR2 is YYDKDF (reference sequence). Trimming stripped 1 base from V and 7 bases from J, with 14 bases between. The CDR3 totals 15 residues.

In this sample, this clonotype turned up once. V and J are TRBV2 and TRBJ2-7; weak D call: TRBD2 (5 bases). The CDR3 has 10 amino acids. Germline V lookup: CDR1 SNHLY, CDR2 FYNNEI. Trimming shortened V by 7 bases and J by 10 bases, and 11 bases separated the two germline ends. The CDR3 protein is CASNKRSQYF. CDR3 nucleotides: TGTGCCAGCAACAAGCGGTCCCAGTACTTC.

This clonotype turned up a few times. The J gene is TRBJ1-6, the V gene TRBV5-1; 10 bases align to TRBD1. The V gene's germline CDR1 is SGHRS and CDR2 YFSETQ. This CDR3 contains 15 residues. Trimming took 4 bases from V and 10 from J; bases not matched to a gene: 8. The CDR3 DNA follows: TGCGCCAGCAGCCCTAGGACAGGGGGAGACTCACCCCTCCACTTT. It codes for CASSPRTGGDSPLHF.

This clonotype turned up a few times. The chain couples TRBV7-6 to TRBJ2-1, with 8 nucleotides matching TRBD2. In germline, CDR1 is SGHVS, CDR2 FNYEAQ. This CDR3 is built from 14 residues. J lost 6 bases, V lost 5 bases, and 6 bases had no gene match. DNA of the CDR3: TGTGCCAGCAGCCCTCGGGGGGGGGCCAATGAGCAGTTCTTC. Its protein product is CASSPRGGANEQFF.

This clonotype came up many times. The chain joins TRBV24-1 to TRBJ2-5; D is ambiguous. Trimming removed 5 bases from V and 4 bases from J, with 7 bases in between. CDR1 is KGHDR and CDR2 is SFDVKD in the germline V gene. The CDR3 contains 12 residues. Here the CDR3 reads CATSVRGETQYF. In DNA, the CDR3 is TGTGCCACCAGTGTCAGAGGAGAGACCCAGTACTTC.